This T cell receptor (beta chain) was identified during a study of a mutant IDH1 vaccine in newly diagnosed glioma. In the study overall: The sex distribution of treated patients was 62.5% male and about 38% female, with a mean age of roughly 40 years.

Germline lookup yields CDR1 MNHNY and CDR2 SVGAGI (reference sequence). V was pared by 6 bases and J by 0 bases, with 12 bases between. The CDR3 runs 15 residues. Libraries were prepared by immunoSEQ multiplex PCR; TCRdb keeps only in-frame clonotypes and omits some of them. The repertoire holds tens of thousands of clones, with over 75% as singletons. Specified time point: baseline, week 1 (first vaccination visit). Treatment indicated: pre-vaccination baseline after standard-of-care therapy. New WHO grade 3 or 4 astrocytomas that were IDH1-mutant and ATRX-lost occurred in the donors. This material consisted of PBMCs, taken from a glioma patient treated with radiotherapy, temozolomide or both. The gene calls are TRBV6-6 and TRBJ1-5, with no clear D. This receptor was identified in a man aged 25-45 years with glioma. CDR3 residues: CASSNTGDSNQPQHF. In nucleotides, the CDR3 is TGTGCCAGCAGCAACACCGGGGATAGCAATCAGCCCCAGCATTTT.